This is a list of T cell receptor beta chains from one sample in a study of a mutant IDH1 vaccine in newly diagnosed glioma. TCRdb's copy holds only in-frame clones and misses some; the assay was immunoSEQ multiplex PCR. The table records about 60,000 clones, under 90% of them present only once. Their cognate antigens are unknown. The sample was PBMCs, taken from a glioma patient whose treatment included an IDH1 peptide vaccine. The origin of the receptors is a man aged 25-45 years with glioma. Both conserved end residues are part of each CDR3. The D gene is left open where the match is weak. Clone size is stated in some rows and not others, as once, few, many or a class when expanded.

V	J	D	size	DNA	CDR3
TRBV10-1	TRBJ1-3	-	once	TGCGCCAGCAGTGAGTTTATTGGAAACACCATATATTTT	CASSEFIGNTIYF
TRBV4-1	TRBJ2-7	TRBD2	-	TGCGCCAGCAGCCAAGGGACTAGCGGAACCTACGAGCAGTACTTC	CASSQGTSGTYEQYF
TRBV7-2	TRBJ2-1	-	-	TGTGCCAGCAGCTTAGAAGCCCGGACGCCGGAGCAGTTCTTC	CASSLEARTPEQFF
TRBV28	TRBJ2-7	-	-	TGTGCCAGCGGACCGGGGGGGACAGGGAACCACGAGCAGTACTTC	CASGPGGTGNHEQYF
TRBV27	TRBJ2-7	TRBD1	once	TGTGCCAGCAGACAACAGGGGTCCGAGCAGTACTTC	CASRQQGSEQYF
TRBV6-5	TRBJ2-1	-	-	TGTGCCAGCAGCCCCTCCCCCTTGGTGGGGCAGTTCTTC	CASSPSPLVGQFF
TRBV27	TRBJ1-2	TRBD1	-	TGTGCCAGCAGTTTAACCTCCCCGGGACAGGGGTACTATGGCTACACCTTC	CASSLTSPGQGYYGYTF
TRBV6-1	TRBJ1-5	-	-	TGTGCCAGCAGTGAAGGTGTTTATAGCAATCAGCCCCAGCATTTT	CASSEGVYSNQPQHF
TRBV7-9	TRBJ1-5	TRBD1	-	TGTGCCAGCAGTACAGCCGGGGACAGGGGGCTGGATCAGCCCCAGCATTTT	CASSTAGDRGLDQPQHF
TRBV6-5	TRBJ1-3	TRBD1	-	TGTGCCAGCAGTTCCGGGACAGGGATCTCTGGAAACACCATATATTTT	CASSSGTGISGNTIYF
TRBV19	TRBJ1-2	-	-	TGTGCCAGTAGTATCCAGGGCCCGTTAGCTAACTATGGCTACACCTTC	CASSIQGPLANYGYTF
TRBV5-8	TRBJ1-2	TRBD1	-	TGTGCCAGCAGCTTGCGAATTTTGCGACAGGGGATCGATGGCTACACCTTC	CASSLRILRQGIDGYTF
TRBV2	TRBJ1-4	-	-	TGTGCCAGCAGTGGCAGAAACGAAAAACTGTTTTTT	CASSGRNEKLFF
TRBV7-9	TRBJ2-7	TRBD1	-	TGTGCCAGCAGCCCCCAGATAGGGGGCGGATACGAGCAGTACTTC	CASSPQIGGGYEQYF
TRBV7-2	TRBJ2-7	TRBD2	-	TGTGCCAGCACGCGACAGCGGGGATACGAGCAGTACTTC	CASTRQRGYEQYF
TRBV2	TRBJ2-2	-	-	TGTGCCAGCAGTATATATGGCAGTTCACTGAACACCGGGGAGCTGTTTTTT	CASSIYGSSLNTGELFF
TRBV4-2	TRBJ2-7	TRBD1	-	TGTGCCAGCAGCCAAGCGCTAATTGACAGGGGTGCCGGCGAGCAGTACTTC	CASSQALIDRGAGEQYF
TRBV5-8	TRBJ1-2	-	-	TGTGCCAGCAGCTTAACCGCGGGACTCCGTAACTATGGCTACACCTTC	CASSLTAGLRNYGYTF
TRBV5-4	TRBJ1-1	TRBD1	-	TGTGCCACCACAGGGGACACTGAAGCTTTCTTT	CATTGDTEAFF
TRBV5-4	TRBJ2-7	-	-	TGTGCCAGCAGTTATCAGGGTCGGAACGAGCAGTACTTC	CASSYQGRNEQYF
TRBV14	TRBJ2-7	TRBD1	-	TGTGCCAGCAGCCAGACGGGGACAGGGCTGACCTACGAGCAGTACTTC	CASSQTGTGLTYEQYF
TRBV30	TRBJ2-5	-	-	TGTGCCGCCTCTCCCCACCATCCAGAGACCCAGTACTTC	CAASPHHPETQYF
TRBV15	TRBJ2-7	TRBD1	-	TGTGCCACCAGCAGAGGGACAGGGGAGTCCTACGAGCAGTACTTC	CATSRGTGESYEQYF
TRBV6-1	TRBJ1-3	-	-	TGTGCCAGCAGTGAAGTCCGAAACACCATATATTTT	CASSEVRNTIYF
TRBV5-4	TRBJ2-2	-	-	TGTGCCAGCAGCTCGCACCTCGGGGGGCCAAACACCGGGGAGCTGTTTTTT	CASSSHLGGPNTGELFF
TRBV10-3	TRBJ2-7	-	-	TGTGCCATCAGTGGCCTCACGGAACCCTACGAGCAGTACTTC	CAISGLTEPYEQYF
TRBV20-1	TRBJ1-2	-	once	TGCAGTGCTCCAAGTGTCTATGGCTACACCTTC	CSAPSVYGYTF
TRBV5-5	TRBJ2-7	TRBD2	few	TGTGCCAGCAGCTCGTACTCGGGGGGTGGCGAGCAGTACTTC	CASSSYSGGGEQYF
TRBV7-8	TRBJ2-2	-	-	TGTGCCAGCATTACAGGTTATAACACCGGGGAGCTGTTTTTT	CASITGYNTGELFF
TRBV19	TRBJ1-5	-	-	TGTGCCAGTAGTATAGCGGGGTCCCGCAATCAGCCCCAGCATTTT	CASSIAGSRNQPQHF
TRBV4-1	TRBJ2-5	TRBD1	-	TGCGCCAGCAGCCAATGGACAGGGGAGGAGACCCAGTACTTC	CASSQWTGEETQYF
TRBV5-1	TRBJ2-3	-	-	TGCGCCAGCAACGGCGGGTTTGGCACAGATACGCAGTATTTT	CASNGGFGTDTQYF
TRBV7-9	TRBJ1-1	TRBD1	few	TGTGCCAGCAGCTTAGCGACAGGGGGCCATACTGAAGCTTTCTTT	CASSLATGGHTEAFF
TRBV5-1	TRBJ2-3	-	-	TGCGCCAGCAGCTTAAGGTCAGATACGCAGTATTTT	CASSLRSDTQYF
TRBV7-9	TRBJ2-5	-	-	TGTGCCAGCAGCTCTTACAGGGGACTCTCCGATCGGCGTCAAGAGACCCAGTACTTC	CASSSYRGLSDRRQETQYF
TRBV15	TRBJ2-1	-	-	TGTGCCACCAGCATGCCTGTGGGACTCCTCTTCAGGGATGCCTACAATGAGCAGTTCTTC	CATSMPVGLLFRDAYNEQFF
TRBV2	TRBJ1-2	-	-	TGTGCCAGCACCCACTCCCCTAACTATGGCTACACCTTC	CASTHSPNYGYTF
TRBV6-5	TRBJ1-1	-	few	TGTGCCAGCAGCTCCCCGGGCCTGAGCACTGAAGCTTTCTTT	CASSSPGLSTEAFF
TRBV2	TRBJ1-5	-	-	TGTGCCAGCAGTGAGGACCGGAATCTCAGAGGGCAGCCCCAGCATTTT	CASSEDRNLRGQPQHF
TRBV5-6	TRBJ2-5	TRBD2	-	TGTGCCAGCAGCTTTCTGAGCGGGGGGGTTCTCCTCGGGCAGTACTTC	CASSFLSGGVLLGQYF
TRBV2	TRBJ1-1	-	-	TGTGCCAGCATTGCAGGGAACACTGAAGCTTTCTTT	CASIAGNTEAFF
TRBV11-2	TRBJ1-1	-	-	TGTGCCAGCAGCTTCGTCCAGGGGCGACCGGTGGCTGAAGCTTTCTTT	CASSFVQGRPVAEAFF
TRBV29-1	TRBJ2-5	TRBD2	-	TGCAGCGTCGCCCTGGGACCTAGCGGGAAGACCCAGTACTTC	CSVALGPSGKTQYF
TRBV29-1	TRBJ1-1	-	-	TGCAGCGTTGTAGAGGGAATGACTGAAGCTTTCTTT	CSVVEGMTEAFF
TRBV29-1	TRBJ1-3	TRBD1	-	TGCAGCGTTGCCGGACAGGGCGGAAACACCATATATTTT	CSVAGQGGNTIYF
TRBV5-4	TRBJ2-1	-	-	TGTGCCAGCAGCAACGTAGTGGTCAATGAGCAGTTCTTC	CASSNVVVNEQFF
TRBV10-3	TRBJ2-1	TRBD2	-	TGTGCCATCAGTGAGGGGACTAGCGGGGGGGCCATCACTAATGAGCAGTTCTTC	CAISEGTSGGAITNEQFF
TRBV7-9	TRBJ1-1	-	-	TGTGCCAGCAGCTTCAATCTTGGAAGGAGAAACACTGAAGCTTTCTTT	CASSFNLGRRNTEAFF
TRBV5-1	TRBJ1-3	-	-	TGCGCCAGCAGCTTGGCGGACAGACTCTCTGGAAACACCATATATTTT	CASSLADRLSGNTIYF
TRBV5-6	TRBJ1-4	-	-	TGTGCCAGCAGCTTGATGGGGTACCTTAATGAAAAACTGTTTTTT	CASSLMGYLNEKLFF
TRBV25-1	TRBJ2-5	TRBD1	-	TGTGCCAGCCAGTCGAACAGGGGGGAGACCCAGTACTTC	CASQSNRGETQYF
TRBV18	TRBJ2-1	-	-	TGTGCCAGCTCCCCAAGTGTTAGCTCCTACAATGAGCAGTTCTTC	CASSPSVSSYNEQFF
TRBV6-6	TRBJ2-1	-	-	TGTGCCAGCAGTTACAGCCAGAAGGAGCAGTTCTTC	CASSYSQKEQFF